Listed here is a single T cell receptor (beta chain). These data originate in a study of blood T cell repertoires in COVID-19. Background on the study: PBMCs, B-cell-depleted T cells, or T cells were the source of the cDNA or gDNA that made up the material.

Authors' data handling: Cell counts per sample came from amplifying reference gene primers. Sequencing used immunoSEQ multiplex PCR; TCRdb keeps in-frame clones, though not all of them. That table supplies the V and J calls and clone size; D and trimming were determined from the DNA. The sample has 400,000 to 500,000 clones, around nine tenths seen once. Participants in the exposed group had met a COVID-19 case in the 2 weeks before joining the study. The clonotype comes from a woman younger than 35 who had been exposed to COVID-19. Sequencing was performed on PBMCs or T cells enriched from blood (not recorded which).

Written as DNA, the CDR3 is TGTGCCAGCAGTTACGGCGGGGATTACGAGCAGTACTTC. Residues: CASSYGGDYEQYF. This rearrangement joins TRBV6-2 or TRBV6-3 to TRBJ2-7; perhaps TRBD2 as D (6 bases). Germline V gene data show CDR1 as MNHEY and CDR2 as SVGEGT. The CDR3 runs 13 residues. Trimming cost V 2 bases and J 4 bases, with 9 bases left between them.